This is a list of T cell receptor beta chains from one sample in a study of T cells in Graves' hyperthyroidism and ophthalmopathy. TCRdb fed the multiplex PCR reads into MiXCR, producing one record per CDR3 protein. The sample shows some 400,000 distinct CDR3 sequences, around 13% of them seen only once. The specimen sequenced was blood. These receptor sequences come from a woman aged 55-70 years with Graves' hyperthyroidism. CDR3s include the opening cysteine and the closing phenylalanine or tryptophan. The order of the fields is V gene, D gene, J gene, clone size, CDR3 DNA, CDR3 protein. A D gene is named only where the DNA matches it firmly. For some rows the clone size is stated as once, few or many, or as a class when expanded; others skip it.

v_gene: TRBV12-3/TRBV12-4
d_gene: .
j_gene: TRBJ2-7
abundance: many
CDR3nt: TGTGCCAGCGGTTATCCCCCCTTCGAAAGGCAGCAGTACTTC
CDR3aa: CASGYPPFERQQYF

v_gene: TRBV6-1
d_gene: .
j_gene: TRBJ2-7
abundance: few
CDR3nt: TGTGCCAGCAACCGCGATGGGAACCCCCCCTACGAGCAGTACTTC
CDR3aa: CASNRDGNPPYEQYF

v_gene: TRBV30
d_gene: .
j_gene: TRBJ2-3
abundance: many
CDR3nt: TGTGCCTGGAGCACTACGGGAACAGATACGCAGTATTTT
CDR3aa: CAWSTTGTDTQYF

v_gene: TRBV12-5
d_gene: .
j_gene: TRBJ2-1
abundance: few
CDR3nt: TGTGCTAGTGGTTTGGTACTGGGGGGCGGGATGAATGAGCAGTTCTTC
CDR3aa: CASGLVLGGGMNEQFF

v_gene: TRBV12-3/TRBV12-4
d_gene: .
j_gene: TRBJ2-1
abundance: many
CDR3nt: TGTGCCAGCAGTCTCACCCTAGACAATGAGCAGTTCTTC
CDR3aa: CASSLTLDNEQFF

v_gene: TRBV7-9
d_gene: .
j_gene: TRBJ1-5
abundance: few
CDR3nt: TGTGCCAGCAGCTCCTTTCTCTCCCGTCCCCAGCATTTT
CDR3aa: CASSSFLSRPQHF

v_gene: TRBV7-9
d_gene: .
j_gene: TRBJ2-5
abundance: once
CDR3nt: TGTGCCAGCAGCGAAGGCAGGGTACAAGAGACCCAGTACTTC
CDR3aa: CASSEGRVQETQYF

v_gene: TRBV27
d_gene: TRBD2
j_gene: TRBJ2-7
abundance: many
CDR3nt: TGTGCCAGCAGACTAGCGGGAGAACGGGAGCAGTACTTC
CDR3aa: CASRLAGEREQYF

v_gene: TRBV11-2
d_gene: .
j_gene: TRBJ1-3
abundance: .
CDR3nt: TGTGCCAGCAGCTTAGAGGGGGCCTACTCTGGAAACACCATATATTTT
CDR3aa: CASSLEGAYSGNTIYF

v_gene: TRBV4-2
d_gene: .
j_gene: TRBJ2-1
abundance: few
CDR3nt: TGTGCCAGCAGCCAAGCAAGCGGGCCGAACAATGAGCAGTTCTTC
CDR3aa: CASSQASGPNNEQFF

v_gene: TRBV29-1
d_gene: TRBD2
j_gene: TRBJ2-1
abundance: many
CDR3nt: TGCAGCGCAACCGGGACTAGGGACAATGAGCAGTTCTTC
CDR3aa: CSATGTRDNEQFF

v_gene: TRBV10-2
d_gene: .
j_gene: TRBJ2-5
abundance: many
CDR3nt: TGCGCCAGCAGTGAGTCGTACAGTTCGGAGACCCAGTACTTC
CDR3aa: CASSESYSSETQYF

v_gene: TRBV19
d_gene: .
j_gene: TRBJ2-5
abundance: .
CDR3nt: TGTGCCAGTAGTATAAAATACACACCGTACCAAGAGACCCAGTACTTC
CDR3aa: CASSIKYTPYQETQYF

v_gene: TRBV24-1
d_gene: TRBD1
j_gene: TRBJ2-7
abundance: many
CDR3nt: TGTGCCACCAGTGATTCCGGGACAGGGATCTCCTACGAGCAGTACTTC
CDR3aa: CATSDSGTGISYEQYF

v_gene: TRBV20-1
d_gene: TRBD2
j_gene: TRBJ2-7
abundance: few
CDR3nt: TGCAGTGCTGACCTGGGACTAGCGGGAGGGCCGGGAGGTGCGCAGTACTTC
CDR3aa: CSADLGLAGGPGGAQYF

v_gene: TRBV10-3
d_gene: .
j_gene: TRBJ2-3
abundance: many
CDR3nt: TGTGCCATCAGTGACCGGGGAGCCACAGATACGCAGTATTTT
CDR3aa: CAISDRGATDTQYF

v_gene: TRBV28
d_gene: .
j_gene: TRBJ2-3
abundance: .
CDR3nt: TGTGCCAGCAGTTCGCGGGATGCGCAGTATTTT
CDR3aa: CASSSRDAQYF

v_gene: TRBV5-1
d_gene: .
j_gene: TRBJ2-1
abundance: many
CDR3nt: TGCGCCAGCAGCTTGGGTGGGACTTTTTTTGAGCAGTTCTTC
CDR3aa: CASSLGGTFFEQFF